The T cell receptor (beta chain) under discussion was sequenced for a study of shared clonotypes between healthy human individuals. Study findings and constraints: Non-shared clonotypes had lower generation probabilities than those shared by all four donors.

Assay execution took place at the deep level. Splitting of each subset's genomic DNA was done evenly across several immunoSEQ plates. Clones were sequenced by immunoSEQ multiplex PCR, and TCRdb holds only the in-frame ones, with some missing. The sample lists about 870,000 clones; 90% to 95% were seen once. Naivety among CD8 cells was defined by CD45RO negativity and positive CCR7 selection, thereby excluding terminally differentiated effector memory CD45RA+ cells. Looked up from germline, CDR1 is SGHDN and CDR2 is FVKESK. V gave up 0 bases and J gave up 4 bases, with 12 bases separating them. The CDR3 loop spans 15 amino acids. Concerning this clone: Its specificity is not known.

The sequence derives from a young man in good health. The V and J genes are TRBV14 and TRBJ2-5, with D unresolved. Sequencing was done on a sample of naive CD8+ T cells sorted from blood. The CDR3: CASSQDRSWGETQYF. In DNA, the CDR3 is TGTGCCAGCAGCCAAGATCGATCGTGGGGAGAGACCCAGTACTTC.